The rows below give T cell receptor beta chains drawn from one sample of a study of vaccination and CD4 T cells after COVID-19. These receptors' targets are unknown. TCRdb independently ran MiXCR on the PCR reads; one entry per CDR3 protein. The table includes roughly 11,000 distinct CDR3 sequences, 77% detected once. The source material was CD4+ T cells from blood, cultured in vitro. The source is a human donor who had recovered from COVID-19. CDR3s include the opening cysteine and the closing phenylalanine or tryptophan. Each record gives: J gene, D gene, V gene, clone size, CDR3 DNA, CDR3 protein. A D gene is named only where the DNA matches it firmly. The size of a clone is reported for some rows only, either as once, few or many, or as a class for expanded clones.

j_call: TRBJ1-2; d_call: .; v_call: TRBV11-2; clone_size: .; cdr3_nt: TGTGCCAGCACACTTTTAGCCCTGGGGTATGGCTACACCTTC; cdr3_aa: CASTLLALGYGYTF
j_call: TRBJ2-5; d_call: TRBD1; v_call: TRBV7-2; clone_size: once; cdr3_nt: TGTGCCAGCAGCTTAGCCGGGACAGGGGTAGTCTCCCAGTACTTC; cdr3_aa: CASSLAGTGVVSQYF
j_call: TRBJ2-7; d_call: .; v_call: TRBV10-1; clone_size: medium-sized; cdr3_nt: TGCGCCAGCAGTGAGCCCCCCCGGGGGAACTACTACGAGCAGTACTTC; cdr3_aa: CASSEPPRGNYYEQYF
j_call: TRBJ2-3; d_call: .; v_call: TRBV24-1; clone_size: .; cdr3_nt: TGTGCCACCAGTGATTTTAAGAATGAGGCCAGGGGGGTTGTGGATACGCAGTATTTT; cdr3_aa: CATSDFKNEARGVVDTQYF
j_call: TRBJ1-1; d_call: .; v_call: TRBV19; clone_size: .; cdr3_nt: TGTGCCAGTATCCCCCATGGTGGAGGCACTGAAGCTTTCTTT; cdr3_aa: CASIPHGGGTEAFF
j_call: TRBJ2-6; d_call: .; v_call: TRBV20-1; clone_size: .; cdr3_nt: TGCAGTGCTAGTAAACCAGGAGGGACCGTCCTGACTTTC; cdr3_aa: CSASKPGGTVLTF
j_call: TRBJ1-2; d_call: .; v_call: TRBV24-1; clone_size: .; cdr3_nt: TGTGCCACCAGTGGCCTGACAGAATACACCTTC; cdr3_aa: CATSGLTEYTF
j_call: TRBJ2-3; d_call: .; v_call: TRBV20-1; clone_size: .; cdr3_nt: TGCAGTGCTACGGAGAGGGCAGATACGCAGTATTTT; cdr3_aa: CSATERADTQYF
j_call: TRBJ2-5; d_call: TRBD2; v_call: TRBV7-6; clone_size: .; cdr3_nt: TGTGCCAGCAGCCCGACGGGGGGAAGGCAGACCCAGTACTTC; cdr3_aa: CASSPTGGRQTQYF
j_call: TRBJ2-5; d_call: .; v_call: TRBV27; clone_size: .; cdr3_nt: TGTGCCAGCAGTTTATCGATTGGAGAGACCCAGTACTTC; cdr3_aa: CASSLSIGETQYF
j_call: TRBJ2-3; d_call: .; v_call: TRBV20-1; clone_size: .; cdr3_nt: TGCAGTGCTGACCGGGGCCTAGATCGTGGCACAGATACGCAGTATTTT; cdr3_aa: CSADRGLDRGTDTQYF
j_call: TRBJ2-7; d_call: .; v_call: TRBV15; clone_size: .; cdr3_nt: TGTGCCACCAGCGATGGCTTCTACGAGCAGTACTTC; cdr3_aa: CATSDGFYEQYF
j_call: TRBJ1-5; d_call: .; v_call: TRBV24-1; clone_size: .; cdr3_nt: TGTGCCACCAGTGAGAGGGGACGGAGCAATCAGCCCCAGCATTTT; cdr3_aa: CATSERGRSNQPQHF
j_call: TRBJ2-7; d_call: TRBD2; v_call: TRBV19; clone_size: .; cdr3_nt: TGTGCCAGTAGTACCATACTAGCGGAGTACGAGCAGTACTTC; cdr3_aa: CASSTILAEYEQYF
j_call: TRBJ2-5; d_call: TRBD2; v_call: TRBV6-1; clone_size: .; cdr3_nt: TGTGCCATCGGGGGAGCGGGAGAAAGGGGAGAGACCCAGTACTTC; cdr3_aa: CAIGGAGERGETQYF
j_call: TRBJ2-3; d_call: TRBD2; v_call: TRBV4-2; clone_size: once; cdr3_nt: TGTGCCAGCAGCCGGCAGGGAGGACTAGCGGGAGATACGCAGTATTTT; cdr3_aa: CASSRQGGLAGDTQYF
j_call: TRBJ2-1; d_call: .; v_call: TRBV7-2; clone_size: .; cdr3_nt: TGTGCCAGCAGCTTAGTAGGGGGGAATGAGCAGTTCTTC; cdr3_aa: CASSLVGGNEQFF
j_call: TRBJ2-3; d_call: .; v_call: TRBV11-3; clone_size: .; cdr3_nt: TGTGCCAGCAGCCCCCGGTCCGGGGCAGATACGCAGTATTTT; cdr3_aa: CASSPRSGADTQYF
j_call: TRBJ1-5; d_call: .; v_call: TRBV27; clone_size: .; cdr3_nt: TGTGCCAGCAGGACTTCAGGGTATTCGGGCGGGAGCAATCAGCCCCAGCATTTT; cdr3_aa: CASRTSGYSGGSNQPQHF
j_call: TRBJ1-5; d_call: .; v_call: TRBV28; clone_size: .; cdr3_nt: TGTGCCAGCTACAAACAGATCGGGGGGAATCAGCCCCAGCATTTT; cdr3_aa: CASYKQIGGNQPQHF
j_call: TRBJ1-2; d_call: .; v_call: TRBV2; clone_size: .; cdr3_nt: TGTGCCAGCAGGGATAACTATGGCTACACCTTC; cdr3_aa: CASRDNYGYTF
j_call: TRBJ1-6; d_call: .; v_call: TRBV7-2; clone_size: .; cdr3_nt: TGTGCCAGCAGCTTAGCGGTCAGGAGCTCATCGAATTCACCCCTCCACTTT; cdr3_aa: CASSLAVRSSSNSPLHF
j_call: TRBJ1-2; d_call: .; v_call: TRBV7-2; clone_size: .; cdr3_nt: TGTGCCAGCAGCTTAGCGGGCAGACTCTACACCTTC; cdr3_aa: CASSLAGRLYTF
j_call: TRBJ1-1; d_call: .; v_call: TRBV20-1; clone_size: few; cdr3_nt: TGCAGTGCTGGCCGGGACATCGGAGCTTTCTTT; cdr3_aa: CSAGRDIGAFF
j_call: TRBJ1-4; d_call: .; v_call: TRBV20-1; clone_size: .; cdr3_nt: TGCAGTGCTAGGGGGGGGACTAATGAAAAACTGTTTTTT; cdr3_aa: CSARGGTNEKLFF
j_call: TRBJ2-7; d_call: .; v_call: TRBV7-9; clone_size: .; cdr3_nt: TGTGCCAGCACCTTACTGGGAGACCCACTCGAGCAGTACTTC; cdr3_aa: CASTLLGDPLEQYF
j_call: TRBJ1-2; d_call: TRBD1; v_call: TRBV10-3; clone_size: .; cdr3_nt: TGTGCCACCTGGGGGGACAGGGTTAACTATGGCTACACCTTC; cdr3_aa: CATWGDRVNYGYTF
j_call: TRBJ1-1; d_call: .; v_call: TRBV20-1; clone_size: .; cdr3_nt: TGCAGTGCTCGCCTTGCGGGAAGGGACCTCTCCAACACTGAAGCTTTCTTT; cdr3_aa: CSARLAGRDLSNTEAFF
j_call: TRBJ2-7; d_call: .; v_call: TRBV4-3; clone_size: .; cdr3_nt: TGCGCCAGCAGCCAAGTTAGGTGGGAGGACTCCTACGAGCAGTACTTC; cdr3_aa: CASSQVRWEDSYEQYF
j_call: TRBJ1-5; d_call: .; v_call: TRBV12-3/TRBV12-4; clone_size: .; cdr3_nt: TGTGCCAGCAGTTTAAAGGCCACAGATCAGCCCCAGCATTTT; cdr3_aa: CASSLKATDQPQHF
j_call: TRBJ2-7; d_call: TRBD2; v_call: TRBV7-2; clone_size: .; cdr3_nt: TGTGCCAGCAGCTTAGGGGGCGGGGGAAACTACGAGCAGTACTTC; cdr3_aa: CASSLGGGGNYEQYF
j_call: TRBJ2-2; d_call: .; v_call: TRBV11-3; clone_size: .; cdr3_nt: TGTGCCAGCAGCTTGCAAGGGCGGGGACCCACCGGGGAGCTGTTTTTT; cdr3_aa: CASSLQGRGPTGELFF
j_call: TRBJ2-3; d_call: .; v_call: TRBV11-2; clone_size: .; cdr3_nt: TGTGCCAGCACCCCGAGGAGGGGTGGTTTCAATACGCAGTATTTT; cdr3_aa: CASTPRRGGFNTQYF
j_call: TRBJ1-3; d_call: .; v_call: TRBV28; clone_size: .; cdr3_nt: TGTGCCAGCGTATCCCCTGGAAACACCATATATTTT; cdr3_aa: CASVSPGNTIYF
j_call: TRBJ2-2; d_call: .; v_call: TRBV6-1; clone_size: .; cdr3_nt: TGTGCCAGCAGTCAGGCAATCGGGGAGCTGTTTTTT; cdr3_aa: CASSQAIGELFF
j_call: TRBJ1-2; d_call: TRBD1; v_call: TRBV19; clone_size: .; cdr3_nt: TGTGCCAGTAGTATAAGGGACAGCTCTGGCTACACCTTC; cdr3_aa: CASSIRDSSGYTF
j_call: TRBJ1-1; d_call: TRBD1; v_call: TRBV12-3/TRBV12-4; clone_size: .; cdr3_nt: TGTGCCAGCAGTTTAGCGCGACAGGGTTTGGCCATGAACACTGAAGCTTTCTTT; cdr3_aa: CASSLARQGLAMNTEAFF
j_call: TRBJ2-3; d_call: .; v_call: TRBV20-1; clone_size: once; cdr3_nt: TGCAGTGCTAGAGATTTTGAGCGACCAGATACGCAGTATTTT; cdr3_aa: CSARDFERPDTQYF
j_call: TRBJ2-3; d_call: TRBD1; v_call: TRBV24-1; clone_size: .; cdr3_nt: TGTGCCACCAGTGATGTAGGACAGGGACGCACAGATACGCAGTATTTT; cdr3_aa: CATSDVGQGRTDTQYF
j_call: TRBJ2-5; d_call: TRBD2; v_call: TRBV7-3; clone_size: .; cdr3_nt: TGTGCCAGCAGCTTAAAGGGGACTTACATTCGAGCGGGAGTCCCTCTCCCCTCGTCCCAGTACTTC; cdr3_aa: CASSLKGTYIRAGVPLPSSQYF
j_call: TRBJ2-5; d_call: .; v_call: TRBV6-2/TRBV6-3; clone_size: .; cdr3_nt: TGTGCCTCTTCAGGGGGGCAAGAGACCCAGTACTTC; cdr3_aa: CASSGGQETQYF
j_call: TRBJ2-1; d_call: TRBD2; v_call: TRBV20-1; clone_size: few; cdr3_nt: TGCAGTGGAAACGCCGGGACTAGGATTGAAACTGAGCAGTTCTTC; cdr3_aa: CSGNAGTRIETEQFF
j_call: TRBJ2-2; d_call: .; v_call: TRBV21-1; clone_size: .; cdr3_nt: TGTGCCAGCAGCAAAGGGGCAGGGATAAACACCGGGGAGCTGTTTTTT; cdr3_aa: CASSKGAGINTGELFF
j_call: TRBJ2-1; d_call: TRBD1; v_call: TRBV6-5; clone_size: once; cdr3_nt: TGTGCCAGCAGTTACGACCGGGGACAGGGGCAGAATGAGCAGTTCTTC; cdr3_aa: CASSYDRGQGQNEQFF
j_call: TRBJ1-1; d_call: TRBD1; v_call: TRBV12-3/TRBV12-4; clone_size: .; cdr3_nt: TGTGCCAGCAGCCAGACAGGGAGGCGGACTGAAGCTTTCTTT; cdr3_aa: CASSQTGRRTEAFF
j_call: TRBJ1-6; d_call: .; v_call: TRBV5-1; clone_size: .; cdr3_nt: TGCGCCAGCAGCTTGGACGGACGGGGATGGGAGGTACCCCTCCACTTT; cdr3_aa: CASSLDGRGWEVPLHF
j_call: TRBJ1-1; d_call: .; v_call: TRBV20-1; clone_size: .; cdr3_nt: TGCAGTGCTCCGGGTTGGGGGAACACTGAAGCTTTCTTT; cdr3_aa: CSAPGWGNTEAFF
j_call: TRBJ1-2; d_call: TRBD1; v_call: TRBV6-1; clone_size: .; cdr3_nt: TGTGCCAGCGCTAAAGGGGACAGGCTCTGGGGTGGCTACACCTTC; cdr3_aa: CASAKGDRLWGGYTF